Sequencing of this TCR beta chain was carried out in a study of T cell changes during pregnancy in multiple sclerosis. Germline V CDR1 and CDR2: MGHRA, YSYEKL. The CDR3 contains 14 residues. V was cut by 1 base and J by 4 bases, with 10 bases left in between. Repertoires were generated with immunoSEQ multiplex PCR, while TCRdb's copy carries only in-frame clones and drops some. The sample lists about 72,000 clones, approximately 90% seen once, with roughly 1.7% in the top ten. This sequence originates from a female donor in good health, enrolled as a control in a pregnancy study. Specimen: peripheral blood, collected in the first trimester of pregnancy. The rearrangement joins TRBV4-1 to TRBJ2-5, with D unresolved. The CDR3 loop reads CASSQGSPRETQYF. As DNA, the CDR3 is TGCGCCAGCAGCCAAGGGAGTCCAAGAGAGACCCAGTACTTC.